Presented here are 30 T cell receptor beta chains from one specimen sequenced in a study of cytotoxic CD8 clonotypes in ibrutinib-treated CLL. TCRdb keeps only in-frame clones here, not all; method: immunoSEQ multiplex PCR. The data hold approximately 67,000 clones, with 80% observed a single time. Specimen: PBMCs, collected at disease progression, from a patient treated with ibrutinib. Receptors originate from a human donor with chronic lymphocytic leukemia.

The chain employs TRBV4-2 and TRBJ2-1; TRBD2 matches 13 bases. The length of the CDR3 is 17 residues. CDR1 is LGHNA, CDR2 YNFKEQ, per germline. V gave up 2 bases and J gave up 7 bases; unmatched junction bases: 8. The CDR3 region has the DNA TGTGCCAGCAGCCAACAAACACTAGCGGGAGGGGGGAATGAGCAGTTCTTC. It encodes CASSQQTLAGGGNEQFF.

The chain combines TRBV5-4 with TRBJ1-1, with D unresolved. CDR1 is SGHNT, CDR2 YYREEE, per germline (reference sequence). V shed 3 bases and J shed 2 bases, with 14 bases lying between them. The CDR3 has 15 amino acids. Here the CDR3 reads CASSSRTSGNTEAFF. In nucleotides, the CDR3 is TGTGCCAGCAGCTCCCGCACCAGCGGAAACACTGAAGCTTTCTTT.

The J gene is TRBJ1-1, the V gene TRBV27, with a weak D call TRBD1 (6 bases). In germline, CDR1 is MNHEY, CDR2 SMNVEV (reference sequence). The CDR3 has 14 amino acids. Trimming removed 8 bases from V and 1 base from J, with 14 bases in between. The CDR3 reads CASGGLTANTEAFF. The CDR3 nucleotides read TGTGCCAGCGGGGGCCTGACAGCGAACACTGAAGCTTTCTTT.

V and J are TRBV6-6 and TRBJ2-7; D might be TRBD1 (6 bases). The germline V and J ends were trimmed by 5 bases and 2 bases, with 13 bases remaining between them. The CDR3 loop spans 14 amino acids. CDR1 is MNHNY and CDR2 is SVGAGI in the germline V gene (reference sequence). CDR3 bases: TGTGCCAGCAGTCCCCGGGACACAACCTACGAGCAGTACTTC. It is translated as CASSPRDTTYEQYF.

The V call is TRBV2, the J call TRBJ2-7, with 14 nucleotides matching TRBD2. The J segment lost 2 bases and the V segment lost 3 bases, leaving 3 bases of the junction unmatched. Germline V CDR1 and CDR2: SNHLY, FYNNEI. The CDR3 is 16 residues long. CDR3 bases: TGTGCCAGCAGTGAGGGACTAGCGGGAGTAACCTACGAGCAGTACTTC. It codes for CASSEGLAGVTYEQYF.

The rearrangement joins TRBV5-6 to TRBJ1-6; D unresolved. Between the trimmed V and J ends, which lost 0 bases and 12 bases, there was a span of 13 bases. CDR1 and CDR2 from the germline V gene are SGHDT and YYEEEE. There are 14 residues in the CDR3. The CDR3 loop is CASSLVLDPGPLHF. CDR3 in DNA: TGTGCCAGCAGCTTGGTGCTGGACCCCGGACCCCTCCACTTT.

The J gene is TRBJ1-1, the V gene TRBV5-1, with no clear D. The CDR3 runs 11 residues. The V and J ends lost 4 bases and 6 bases respectively, with 7 bases between them. The germline CDR1 and CDR2 sequences are SGHRS and YFSETQ. CDR3 residues: CASSRPPEAFF. The CDR3 bases are TGCGCCAGCAGCCGCCCTCCTGAAGCTTTCTTT. Full variable domain (outside the CDR3, taken from reference TRBV5-1 and TRBJ1-1): KAGVTQTPRYLIKTRGQQVTLSCSPISGHRSVSWYQQTPGQGLQFLFEYFSETQRNKGNFPGRFSGRQFSNSRSEMNVSTLELGDSALYLCASSRPPEAFFGQGTRLTVV.

The V gene is TRBV28, the J gene TRBJ1-1, with a tentative D call TRBD1 (5 bases). Germline V gene sequence: CDR1 MDHEN, CDR2 SYDVKM. Trimming removed 6 bases from V and 4 bases from J, with 15 bases in between. The CDR3 length is 14 residues. The CDR3 is CASRGGLSGTEAFF. The CDR3 region has the DNA TGTGCCAGCAGGGGGGGGTTATCAGGCACTGAAGCTTTCTTT.

This clone appeared a few times. In DNA, the CDR3 is TGTGCCAGCAGCTTACGGGGACTAAATACCTACGAGCAGTACTTC. It translates to CASSLRGLNTYEQYF. The genes are TRBV11-2 and TRBJ2-7; 7 bases map to TRBD2. V lost 2 bases to trimming and J lost 2 bases; unmatched junction nucleotides: 6. CDR3 length equals 15 residues. In germline, CDR1 is SGHAT, CDR2 FQNNGV.

This clone was seen a single time. This rearrangement joins TRBV15 to TRBJ1-4; D is ambiguous. V gave up 4 bases and J gave up 8 bases, with 14 bases separating them. CDR3 length equals 14 residues. Germline V gene data show CDR1 as LNHNV and CDR2 as YYDKDF (reference sequence). As DNA, the CDR3 is TGTGCCACCAGCATGGGAGGGTCGAGCGAAAAACTGTTTTTT. Translating it yields CATSMGGSSEKLFF. The variable domain in full, with the rest retrieved from reference TRBV15 and TRBJ1-4, is DAMVIQNPRYQVTQFGKPVTLSCSQTLNHNVMYWYQQKSSQAPKLLFHYYDKDFNNEADTPDNFQSRRPNTSFCFLDIRSPGLGDTAMYLCATSMGGSSEKLFFGSGTQLSVL.

This clone was detected many times. The rearrangement joins TRBV5-1 to TRBJ1-3; D possibly corresponds to TRBD1 (6 bases). The CDR3 contains 16 residues. V lost 4 bases, J lost 4 bases, and 18 bases lay in between. Germline values: CDR1 SGHRS, CDR2 YFSETQ. CDR3 sequence: CASSPDPGALGNTIYF. For the CDR3, the DNA is TGCGCCAGCAGCCCCGACCCAGGGGCGTTGGGAAACACCATATATTTT.

The count of this clone is one. The J gene is TRBJ2-1, the V gene TRBV7-9, with a weak D call TRBD1 (6 bases). The CDR3 loop spans 15 amino acids. V was trimmed by 5 bases and J by 3 bases, leaving 14 bases between them. Germline V gene data show CDR1 as SEHNR and CDR2 as FQNEAQ (reference sequence). The CDR3 reads CASSPSRGNYNEQFF. For the CDR3, the DNA is TGTGCCAGCAGCCCATCCAGGGGAAACTACAATGAGCAGTTCTTC.

The chain has TRBV6-5 and TRBJ1-1; D may be TRBD1 (5 bases). V was clipped by 7 bases and J by 1 base, with 10 bases between them. The V gene's germline CDR1 is MNHEY and CDR2 SVGAGI. This CDR3 is 13 amino acids long. The CDR3 DNA reads as TGTGCCAGCACCCAGACAGCGAACACTGAAGCTTTCTTT. Residues: CASTQTANTEAFF.

In its sample, this clone was seen once. The V and J genes are TRBV29-1 and TRBJ2-7; 9 bases are shared with TRBD1. CDR1 is SQVTM, CDR2 ANQGSEA, per germline. There are 15 residues in the CDR3. The V and J ends lost 1 base and 1 base, in that order; junction bases with no gene match: 5. CDR3: CSVEGGQGPSYEQYF. As DNA, the CDR3 is TGCAGCGTTGAAGGAGGACAGGGGCCGTCCTACGAGCAGTACTTC.

This chain links TRBV19 with TRBJ2-2; 7 bases line up with TRBD1. V was clipped by 5 bases and J by 6 bases; unmatched bases: 6. Per germline, CDR1 LNHDA and CDR2 SQIVND (reference sequence). The CDR3 has 14 residues. The CDR3 sequence: CASSLQGYAGELFF. DNA for the CDR3: TGTGCCAGTAGTTTACAGGGGTACGCCGGGGAGCTGTTTTTT.

The V and J genes are TRBV6-1 and TRBJ2-2, with D perhaps matching TRBD2 (7 bases). The CDR3 is made up of 15 amino acids. V dropped 11 bases and J dropped 1 base, with 17 bases sitting between them. Germline V gives CDR1 MNHNS, CDR2 SASEGT. The CDR3 DNA follows: TGTGCCGTACGACGGAGGGGGGGGAACACCGGGGAGCTGTTTTTT. This gives the protein CAVRRRGGNTGELFF.

The CDR3 DNA is TGTGCCAGCAGCATGAGAGAGGGGACCCAGTACTTC. Amino acids: CASSMREGTQYF. This chain links TRBV4-2 with TRBJ2-5, with D maybe TRBD2 (5 bases). The germline CDR1 and CDR2 sequences are LGHNA and YNFKEQ. The length of the CDR3 is 12 residues. V was clipped by 5 bases and J by 7 bases, with 11 bases between them.

The chain has TRBV7-9 and TRBJ1-2; no reliable D call. V was trimmed by 2 bases and J by 5 bases, leaving 21 bases between them. The CDR3 contains 17 residues. CDR1 is SEHNR and CDR2 is FQNEAQ in the germline V gene (reference sequence). CDR3 sequence reads: CASSLWVLKDGIYGYTF. The CDR3 DNA is TGTGCCAGCAGCTTATGGGTTCTTAAGGACGGGATTTATGGCTACACCTTC.

J is TRBJ1-3 and V is TRBV7-9; D unclear. In germline, CDR1 is SEHNR, CDR2 FQNEAQ (reference sequence). The length of the CDR3 is 14 residues. Trimming removed 2 bases from V and 6 bases from J, with 11 bases in between. CDR3 nucleotides: TGTGCCAGCAGCTTACCGTTGGGCGAAAACACCATATATTTT. As protein: CASSLPLGENTIYF.

This chain joins TRBV18 and TRBJ1-5; D ambiguous. From germline, CDR1 is KGHSH and CDR2 LQKENI. The V end lost 4 bases, the J end lost 3 bases, and 10 bases lay between the germline ends. The CDR3 is made up of 14 amino acids. As DNA, the CDR3 is TGTGCCAGCTCACTGGTCGATATCAATCAGCCCCAGCATTTT. Its translation: CASSLVDINQPQHF.

This clone has just one count. V and J are TRBV7-9 and TRBJ2-3; D is perhaps TRBD2 (6 bases). Between the trimmed V and J ends, which lost 1 base and 1 base, there was a span of 9 bases. CDR1 SEHNR and CDR2 FQNEAQ come from the germline V gene (reference sequence). The CDR3 loop spans 15 amino acids. The CDR3 protein is CASSLVTSGTDTQYF. CDR3 bases: TGTGCCAGCAGCTTAGTGACTAGTGGCACAGATACGCAGTATTTT.

This clone was found a few times. The chain combines TRBV5-1 with TRBJ2-7; 7 positions agree with TRBD1. This CDR3 is 14 amino acids long. The V gene end was trimmed by 4 bases and the J gene end by 5 bases; junction bases not matched to a gene: 9. Germline assignment: CDR1 SGHRS and CDR2 YFSETQ. The CDR3 coding sequence is TGCGCCAGCAGCCCAAACCGACAGGGCCACGAGCAGTACTTC. Its protein product is CASSPNRQGHEQYF.

The chain has TRBV2 and TRBJ2-7, with 7 bases that match TRBD1. This CDR3 is built from 17 residues. Unmatched junction bases numbered 10, after V lost 2 bases and J lost 0 bases. Looked up from germline, CDR1 is SNHLY and CDR2 is FYNNEI. CDR3 bases: TGTGCCAGCAGTGAAACGGGACAGCCTTTATACTCCTACGAGCAGTACTTC. Its protein product is CASSETGQPLYSYEQYF.

This chain uses TRBV2 with TRBJ2-7, with 8 bases matching TRBD2. The length of the CDR3 is 16 residues. V shed 7 bases and J 2 bases; nucleotides not matched to a gene: 13. Germline lookup yields CDR1 SNHLY and CDR2 FYNNEI. CDR3 nucleotides: TGTGCCAGCAAGGGAGTACTCGGGGGGGTCACCTACGAGCAGTACTTC. Its protein is CASKGVLGGVTYEQYF.

The chain uses TRBV30 and TRBJ1-3; 8 nucleotides agree with TRBD1. This CDR3 contains 14 residues. Trimming cost V 3 bases and J 2 bases; bases outside gene matches: 3. Germline loops: CDR1 GTSNPN, CDR2 SVGIG (reference sequence). As DNA, the CDR3 is TGTGCCTGGAGACAACAGGGGGCTGGAAACACCATATATTTT. It translates to CAWRQQGAGNTIYF.

This chain links TRBV4-2 with TRBJ2-1; 9 bases agree with TRBD2. This CDR3 region has 16 residues. The germline V gene encodes CDR1 LGHNA and CDR2 YNFKEQ. The V gene end was trimmed by 4 bases and the J gene end by 0 bases; junction bases not matched to a gene: 4. The CDR3 loop is CASSRTRGGSYNEQFF. CDR3 sequence (DNA): TGTGCCAGCAGCCGAACGCGGGGGGGCTCCTACAATGAGCAGTTCTTC.

The chain links TRBV25-1 to TRBJ2-5, with D possibly called TRBD1 or TRBD2 (5 bases each). The DNA end is a closer match to TRBJ2-7, so the J assignment may be wrong. The germline CDR1 and CDR2 sequences are MGHDK and SYGVNS. There are 11 residues in the CDR3. Here the CDR3 DNA reads TGTGCCAGCAGGGGACCTTACGAGCAGTACTTC. Its protein product is CASRGPYEQYF.

This chain connects TRBV19 to TRBJ2-7; D ambiguous. Germline CDR1 reads LNHDA; CDR2 reads SQIVND (reference sequence). V was shortened by 4 bases and J by 7 bases, with 8 bases between the two germline ends. CDR3 length: 11 residues. CDR3 sequence (DNA): TGTGCCAGTAGTACCGCTATGGAGCAGTACTTC. Translating gives CASSTAMEQYF.

The rearrangement joins TRBV6-6 to TRBJ2-1; D call uncertain. The V and J ends lost 0 bases and 9 bases respectively, with 3 bases between them. This CDR3 region has 11 residues. Germline CDR1 reads MNHNY; CDR2 reads SVGAGI (reference sequence). CDR3 protein: CASSYSAEQFF. CDR3 in DNA: TGTGCCAGCAGTTACTCGGCTGAGCAGTTCTTC.

The V gene is TRBV5-6, the J gene TRBJ2-5; TRBD2 agrees at 9 bases. CDR1 and CDR2 (germline): SGHDT, YYEEEE. The CDR3 spans 14 residues. After removal of 4 bases from V and 5 bases from J, the junction contained 6 bases not matched to a gene. Here the CDR3 reads CASSLSGRRETQYF. CDR3 DNA sequence: TGTGCCAGCAGCCTTAGCGGGAGACGGGAGACCCAGTACTTC.